The TCR beta chain under discussion was sequenced for a study of T cell responses to AZD1222 COVID-19 vaccine. With respect to this clone: Its antigen is unidentified.

Assay used: immunoSEQ multiplex PCR; TCRdb lists only in-frame clones, some missing. This table has roughly 170,000 clones, about nine tenths appearing once. Study conclusions and caveats: Unmutated variant regions reportedly attract nearly half of all spike-specific TCRs. Clonal diversity was possibly underestimated, and the donors were mostly white British, with more females.

Sequenced here: peripheral blood, sampled on day 0 of AZD1222 vaccination. This TCR was recovered from an adult in good health.

In nucleotides, the CDR3 is TGTGCCAGTAGTCCAACAGTCGTCTATGGCTACACCTTC. Translation gives CASSPTVVYGYTF. V is TRBV19 and J is TRBJ1-2; D is uncertain. The germline V gene encodes CDR1 LNHDA and CDR2 SQIVND (reference sequence). CDR3 length: 13 residues. With 5 bases removed from V and 4 bases from J, the gap between germline ends came to 11 bases.